Each of the 6 T cell receptor beta chains below was sequenced from the same sample in a study of CD8+ T cells in alopecia areata (dated by TCRdb to between 2017 and 2018). The time point label, as the study defines it: 24 weeks on oral tofacitinib. The intended sense of this specimen's treatment or condition label: oral pan-JAK inhibitor, 5-10 mg twice daily. Receptor libraries were prepared by the immunoSEQ multiplex PCR assay. For TCR sequencing, RNA was extracted from every sample and reverse transcribed into cDNA to serve as template. The table was pulled from immuneACCESS by TCRdb, which kept in-frame rearrangements only. Such tables lose some clones; where checked, under half of the loss comes from unresolved V genes, and the rest has no known cause. The sample records 80,000 to 95,000 clones, roughly two fifths of which are singletons. The ten largest clones capture roughly a sixth of the sample.

Material: CD8+ T cells sorted from blood, obtained at week 24, from a patient treated with tofacitinib. The receptors derive from a human donor with alopecia areata.

The gene calls are TRBV5-1 and TRBJ2-1; maybe TRBD2 (6 bases). Germline V gene data show CDR1 as SGHRS and CDR2 as YFSETQ. Between the trimmed V and J ends, which lost 5 bases and 2 bases, there was a span of 17 bases. This CDR3 contains 16 residues. The CDR3 bases are TGCGCCAGCAGTTCCCCGGGACTCCAACCCTACAATGAGCAGTTCTTC. Protein sequence: CASSSPGLQPYNEQFF.

This clone was picked up a small number of times. The chain carries TRBV29-1 and TRBJ2-1; 11 bases map to TRBD2. V was clipped by 6 bases and J by 10 bases; unmatched bases: 8. This CDR3 region has 13 residues. Germline V gene sequence: CDR1 SQVTM, CDR2 ANQGSEA. The CDR3 sequence is CSVLGLAAQEQFF. In DNA form, the CDR3 reads TGCAGCGTCCTGGGACTAGCGGCACAAGAGCAGTTCTTC.

V usage is TRBV29-1 and J usage is TRBJ2-7; TRBD1 matches at 10 bases. Trimming cost V 6 bases and J 4 bases; bases outside gene matches: 6. Germline V gene data show CDR1 as SQVTM and CDR2 as ANQGSEA. The CDR3 has 13 amino acids. This CDR3 is CSVRTGGAYEQYF. DNA of the CDR3: TGCAGCGTCCGGACAGGGGGGGCTTACGAGCAGTACTTC.

There are a few counts of this clone. V gene TRBV27 combines with J gene TRBJ2-7; 8 bases align to TRBD1. The CDR3 sequence is 14 residues long. Losses at the gene ends were 6 bases for V and 4 bases for J; bases not matched to a gene: 8. Germline CDR1 reads MNHEY; CDR2 reads SMNVEV (reference sequence). In DNA, the CDR3 is TGTGCCAGCAGACCTACAGGGGGGCGATACGAGCAGTACTTC. This encodes CASRPTGGRYEQYF.

This clone showed up just once. This chain uses TRBV9 with TRBJ2-5; 9 bases align to TRBD1. Trimming at V came to 6 bases and at J to 1 base, leaving 4 bases not matched to a gene. Germline V CDR1 and CDR2: SGDLS, YYNGEE. The CDR3 totals 14 residues. The CDR3 DNA follows: TGTGCCAGCAACAGGGGGCCTATCCAAGAGACCCAGTACTTC. Its translation is CASNRGPIQETQYF.

CDR3 protein: CATSIRTSGANNEQFF. DNA for the CDR3: TGTGCCACCAGCATCAGGACTAGCGGAGCCAACAATGAGCAGTTCTTC. The chain carries TRBV15 and TRBJ2-1, with 10 bases matching TRBD2. Per germline, CDR1 LNHNV and CDR2 YYDKDF (reference sequence). Germline trimming cut 4 bases from V and 5 bases from J; bases unmatched to any gene: 8. This CDR3 region has 16 residues.